This TCR beta chain was captured by sequencing in a study of early T cells in non-severe SARS-CoV-2 infection. Findings and caveats of the study: VDJdb matching favored anti-spike CD8 responses, missing private and CD4 specificities.

TCRdb independently ran MiXCR on the 5' RACE reads; one entry per CDR3 protein. The sample includes 90,000 to 120,000 distinct CDR3 sequences, around 10% of them seen just once. The table lists this clonotype with a count of one. Its antigen is unidentified. A much bigger clone sits one base away, suggesting this may be a read error. CDR1 is GTSNPN, CDR2 SVGIG, per germline (reference sequence). The V and J ends lost 2 bases and 8 bases, in that order; junction bases with no gene match: 5. This CDR3 has 13 residues. The receptor comes from an adult who was a healthcare worker with PCR-confirmed SARS-CoV-2 infection or an uninfected control (not recorded which). V gene TRBV30 combines with J gene TRBJ1-4; 7 bases agree with TRBD1. The material sequenced was whole blood. CDR3 protein: CAWSWDSGEKLFF. In DNA form, the CDR3 reads TGTGCCTGGAGTTGGGACAGCGGCGAAAAACTGTTTTTT.